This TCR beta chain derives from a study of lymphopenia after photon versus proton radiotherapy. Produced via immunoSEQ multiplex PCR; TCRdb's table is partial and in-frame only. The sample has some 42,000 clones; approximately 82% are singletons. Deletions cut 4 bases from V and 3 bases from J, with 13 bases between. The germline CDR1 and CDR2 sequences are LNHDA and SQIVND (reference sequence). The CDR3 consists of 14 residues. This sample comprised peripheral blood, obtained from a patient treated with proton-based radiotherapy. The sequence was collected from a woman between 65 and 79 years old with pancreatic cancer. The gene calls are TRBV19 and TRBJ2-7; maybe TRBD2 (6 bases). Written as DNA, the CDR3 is TGTGCCAGTAGTAGGAGGGACCAATTCTACGAGCAGTACTTC. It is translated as CASSRRDQFYEQYF.